There are many counts of the clone carrying this TCR beta chain. This entry belongs to a study of spatial heterogeneity in lung cancer. Time point reported: blood at routine non-recurrence follow-up after resection. A single record per CDR3 protein comes from TCRdb applying MiXCR to the 5' RACE reads. The table lists tens of thousands of distinct CDR3 sequences, approximately 8% of them singletons. The source is a male donor with early-stage non-small cell lung cancer. Sequencing was performed on PBMCs, taken at follow-up.

CDR3 region: CASSESLQPQHF. CDR3 bases: TGTGCCAGCAGTGAATCCCTTCAGCCCCAGCATTTT. The V and J genes are TRBV2 and TRBJ1-5; D is ambiguous. CDR3 length: 12 residues. The V end lost 2 bases, the J end lost 6 bases, and 5 bases lay between the germline ends. Germline V gene data show CDR1 as SNHLY and CDR2 as FYNNEI.